This TCR beta chain was sequenced in a study of lymphopenia after photon versus proton radiotherapy. Generated by immunoSEQ multiplex PCR, the TCRdb table keeps only in-frame clones and is missing some. The table has roughly 65,000 clones, approximately 90% seen once. Germline V gives CDR1 SGHVS, CDR2 FNYEAQ. The CDR3 sequence is 21 residues long. The trim removed 5 bases at V and 6 bases at J, leaving 20 bases unmatched. Sample: peripheral blood, taken from a patient treated with photon-based radiotherapy. V is TRBV7-6 and J is TRBJ2-1; 15 nucleotides line up with TRBD2. The clonotype was recovered from a woman in her 70s with pancreatic cancer. CDR3 amino acids: CASSPGTPGGTSGRNRNEQFF. The DNA of the CDR3 is TGTGCCAGCAGCCCCGGGACACCTGGGGGGACTAGCGGGAGGAATCGCAATGAGCAGTTCTTC.